The rows below give T cell receptor beta chains drawn from one sample of a study of cytomegalovirus exposure and HLA in healthy donors. The method was immunoSEQ multiplex PCR; TCRdb's version includes in-frame clones alone and lacks a portion of them. The top ten clones hold approximately 4% of a sample with about 120,000 clones, over 70% of them seen once. The sequenced material came from PBMCs. The receptors come from a man between 18 and 35 years old in good health and CMV-seropositive. Each CDR3 is given without its conserved first and last residue. D genes are given only for firm matches.

CDR3 | length | D | V
ASSETGRNSPLH | 12 | TRBD1 | TRBV19
ASSVGEANYGYT | 12 | . | TRBV6-1
ASSPGVVEKLF | 11 | . | TRBV7-2
AIGLGREPGNTIY | 13 | . | TRBV10-3
ASSIDPEIDRGNQPQH | 16 | TRBD1 | TRBV19
ALQIENTEAF | 10 | . | TRBV12-5
ASSQGTLIYNEQF | 13 | . | TRBV4-3
ASGKTSGRAPDTQY | 14 | TRBD2 | TRBV6-6
SVSTGGVGELF | 11 | TRBD1 | TRBV29-1
ASSIRRGGQETQY | 13 | . | TRBV6-6
ASSSTTGNYGYT | 12 | TRBD1 | TRBV7-2
ASSVGRGGHEQY | 12 | TRBD2 | TRBV9
ASSWQGTSAYEQY | 13 | . | TRBV6-5
ASSRDRATDTQY | 12 | TRBD1 | TRBV9
ASSNEGLAEPFYEQY | 15 | TRBD2 | TRBV5-6
ASSPPGQGYGYT | 12 | TRBD1 | TRBV18
ASSIDRPSAAEAF | 13 | . | TRBV19
ASSRGTGGEKLF | 12 | TRBD1 | TRBV10-2
AWSPPDRFLNTLREQY | 16 | . | TRBV30
ASSTGTGASYGYT | 13 | TRBD1 | TRBV11-2
ASSSPGLAGGFVVTDTQY | 18 | . | TRBV21-1
ASSPRGGVGVHEQY | 14 | TRBD2 | TRBV27
ASSPGGSGANVLT | 13 | TRBD1 | TRBV6-4
ASSGLGLVDYTDTQY | 15 | . | TRBV2
ASSISMRSYGDTEAF | 15 | . | TRBV19
ASSPRQVTSPLH | 12 | . | TRBV6-1
ASSSTGRNQPQH | 12 | . | TRBV7-2
ASSPLGQSNEKLF | 13 | TRBD1 | TRBV19
ASNPGREGVTAGTKNIQY | 18 | . | TRBV2
ASSLGGGQPQH | 11 | . | TRBV11-2
ASSSFNPSSYEQY | 13 | . | TRBV5-4
ASSLQATSSYEQY | 13 | . | TRBV6-5
ASSGGQPFYTEAF | 13 | TRBD1 | TRBV2
AIREPTGKSDAEAF | 14 | . | TRBV10-3
ASGLMTGTEPF | 11 | TRBD1 | TRBV12-5
ASSVFSRTDTQY | 12 | . | TRBV2
ASSAGGQGIQETQY | 14 | . | TRBV9
ASSQGTGMNTEAF | 13 | . | TRBV18
AYDQRANYGYT | 11 | . | TRBV30
VSAGAGYT | 8 | . | TRBV9
ASSRHQGPEDTQY | 13 | . | TRBV14
ASSEARDRGSNQPQH | 15 | TRBD1 | TRBV6-1
ASSLGGVGNTGELF | 14 | . | TRBV5-4
ASGLRGTWETQY | 12 | . | TRBV5-4
ASSQRAGVYYNEQF | 14 | TRBD2 | TRBV5-1
ASTTRTGSGKDTQY | 14 | TRBD1 | TRBV25-1
ASSPSFGTGVYEQY | 14 | TRBD1 | TRBV18
ASSFRRAGVSYNEQF | 15 | . | TRBV27
ASSEQGNIDEQF | 12 | . | TRBV6-1